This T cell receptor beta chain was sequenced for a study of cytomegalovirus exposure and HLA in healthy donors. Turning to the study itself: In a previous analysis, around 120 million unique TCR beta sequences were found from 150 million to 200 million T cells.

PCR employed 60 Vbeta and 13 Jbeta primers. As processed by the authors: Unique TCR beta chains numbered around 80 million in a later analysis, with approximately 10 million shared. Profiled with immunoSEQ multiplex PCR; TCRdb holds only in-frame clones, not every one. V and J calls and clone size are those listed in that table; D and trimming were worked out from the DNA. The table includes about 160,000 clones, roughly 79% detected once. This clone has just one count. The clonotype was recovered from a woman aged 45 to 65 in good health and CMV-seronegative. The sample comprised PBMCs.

CDR3 in DNA: TGTGCCAGCAGCCAACGAGGAACAGGGAGCTATGGCTACACCTTC. Protein sequence: CASSQRGTGSYGYTF. This sequence joins TRBV14 and TRBJ1-2, with D perhaps matching TRBD1 (6 bases). Germline V gives CDR1 SGHDN, CDR2 FVKESK. This CDR3 has 15 residues. The V end was cut by 2 bases, the J end by 4 bases, with 14 bases between.